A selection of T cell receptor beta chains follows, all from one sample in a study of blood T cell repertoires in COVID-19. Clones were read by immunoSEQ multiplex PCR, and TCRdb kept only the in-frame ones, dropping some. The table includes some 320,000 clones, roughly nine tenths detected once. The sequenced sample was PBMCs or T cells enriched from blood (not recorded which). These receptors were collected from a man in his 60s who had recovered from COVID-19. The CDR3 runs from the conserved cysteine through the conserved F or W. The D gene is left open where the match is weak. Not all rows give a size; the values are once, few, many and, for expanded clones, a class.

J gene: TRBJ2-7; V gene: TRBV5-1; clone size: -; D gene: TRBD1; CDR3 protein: CASSDSDRGNYEQYF; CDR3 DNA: TGCGCCAGCTCGGACTCGGACAGGGGGAACTACGAGCAGTACTTC
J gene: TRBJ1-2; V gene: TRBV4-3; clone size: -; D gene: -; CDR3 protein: CASSQGVAGTQWGAYGYTF; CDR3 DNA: TGCGCCAGCAGCCAAGGGGTAGCGGGCACGCAATGGGGAGCATATGGCTACACCTTC
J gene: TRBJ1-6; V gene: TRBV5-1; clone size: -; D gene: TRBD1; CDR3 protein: CASSLDRGNSPLHF; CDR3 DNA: TGCGCCAGCAGCTTGGACAGGGGTAATTCACCCCTCCACTTT
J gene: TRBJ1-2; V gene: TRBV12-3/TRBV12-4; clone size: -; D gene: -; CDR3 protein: CASSLQAYGYTF; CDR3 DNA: TGTGCCAGCAGTTTACAGGCTTATGGCTACACCTTC
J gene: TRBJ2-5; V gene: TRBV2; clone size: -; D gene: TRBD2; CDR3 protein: CASRLSGGEGGETQYF; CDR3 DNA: TGTGCCAGCAGACTTAGCGGGGGGGAAGGGGGAGAGACCCAGTACTTC
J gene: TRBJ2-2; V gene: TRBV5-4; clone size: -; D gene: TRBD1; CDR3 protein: CASTRTGGNTGELFF; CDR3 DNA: TGTGCCAGCACCCGGACAGGAGGAAACACCGGGGAGCTGTTTTTT
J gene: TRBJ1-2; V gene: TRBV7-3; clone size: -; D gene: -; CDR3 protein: CASSLRSGLTGNYGYTF; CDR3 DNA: TGTGCCAGCAGCTTACGTTCCGGCTTAACAGGGAACTATGGCTACACCTTC
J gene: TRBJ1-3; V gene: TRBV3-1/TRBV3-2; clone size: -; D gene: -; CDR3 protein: CASSQAGSGNTIYF; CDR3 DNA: TGTGCCAGCAGCCAAGCTGGCAGTGGAAACACCATATATTTT
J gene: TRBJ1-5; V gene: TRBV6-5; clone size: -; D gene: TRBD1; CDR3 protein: CASSLDRTYRNQPQHF; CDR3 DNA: TGTGCCAGCAGTTTGGACAGGACCTATCGCAATCAGCCCCAGCATTTT
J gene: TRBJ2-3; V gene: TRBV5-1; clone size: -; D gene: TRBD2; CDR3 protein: CASSLASGSTDTQYF; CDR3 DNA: TGCGCCAGCAGCTTGGCTAGCGGGAGCACAGATACGCAGTATTTT
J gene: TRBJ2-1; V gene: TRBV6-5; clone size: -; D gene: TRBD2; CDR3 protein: CASSLAGGPSHEQFF; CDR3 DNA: TGTGCCAGCAGCCTAGCGGGAGGGCCCTCCCATGAGCAGTTCTTC
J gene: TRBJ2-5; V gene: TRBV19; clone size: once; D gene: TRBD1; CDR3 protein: CASSIRGETQYF; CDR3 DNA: TGTGCCAGTAGTATCAGGGGGGAGACCCAGTACTTC
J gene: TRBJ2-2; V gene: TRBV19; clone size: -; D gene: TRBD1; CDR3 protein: CASSVNRDRWNTGELFF; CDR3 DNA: TGTGCCAGTAGTGTAAATAGGGACAGATGGAACACCGGGGAGCTGTTTTTT
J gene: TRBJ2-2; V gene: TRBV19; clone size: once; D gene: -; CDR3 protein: CASSIERAVTGELFF; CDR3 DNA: TGTGCCAGTAGTATAGAGCGTGCTGTCACCGGGGAGCTGTTTTTT
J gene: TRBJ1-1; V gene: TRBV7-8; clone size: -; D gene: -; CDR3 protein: CASSLSPGGNTEAFF; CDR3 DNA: TGTGCCAGCAGCTTAAGTCCGGGTGGCAACACTGAAGCTTTCTTT
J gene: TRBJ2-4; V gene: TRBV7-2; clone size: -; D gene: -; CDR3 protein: CASSLAKGGNIQYF; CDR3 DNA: TGTGCCAGCAGCTTAGCAAAAGGAGGGAACATTCAGTACTTC
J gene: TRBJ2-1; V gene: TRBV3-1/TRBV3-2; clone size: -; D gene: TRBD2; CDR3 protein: CASSQDVLAVYNEQFF; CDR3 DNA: TGTGCCAGCAGCCAAGACGTGCTAGCGGTATACAATGAGCAGTTCTTC
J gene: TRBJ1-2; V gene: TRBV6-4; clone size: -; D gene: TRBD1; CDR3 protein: CASSPTRTGVNGYTF; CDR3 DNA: TGTGCCAGCAGCCCCACCAGGACAGGGGTTAATGGCTACACCTTC
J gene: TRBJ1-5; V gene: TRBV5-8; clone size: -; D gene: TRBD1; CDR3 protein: CASSLSGGQPQHF; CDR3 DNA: TGTGCCAGCAGCTTGTCAGGGGGTCAGCCCCAGCATTTT
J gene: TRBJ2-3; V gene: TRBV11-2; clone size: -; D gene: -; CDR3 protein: CASSSLLNTDFTDTQYF; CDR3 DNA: TGTGCCAGCAGCTCCCTTCTCAATACCGACTTCACAGATACGCAGTATTTT
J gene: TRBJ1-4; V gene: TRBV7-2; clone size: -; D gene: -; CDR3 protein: CASSFPGRQEKLFF; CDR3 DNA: TGTGCCAGCAGCTTTCCAGGGCGGCAGGAAAAACTGTTTTTT
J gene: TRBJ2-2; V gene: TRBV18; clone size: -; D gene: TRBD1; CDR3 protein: CASSPGTGNTGELFF; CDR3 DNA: TGTGCCAGCTCACCCGGGACAGGGAACACCGGGGAGCTGTTTTTT